Described below is a single T cell receptor (beta chain) sequence and its context. The sample comes from a study of technical replicates of blood from a few donors. The CDR3 has 12 residues. The V end was cut by 6 bases, the J end by 2 bases, with 8 bases between. Germline loops: CDR1 SQVTM, CDR2 ANQGSEA. Data came from immunoSEQ multiplex PCR; TCRdb stores just in-frame clones and leaves some out. The table includes around 70,000 clones, just under 95% detected once. The chain uses TRBV29-1 and TRBJ1-3; D is possibly TRBD1 (5 bases). The receptor was isolated from a human donor in good health. Source material: T cells isolated from PBMCs. The CDR3 is CSVMTAGNTIYF. The CDR3 coding sequence is TGCAGCGTGATGACAGCTGGAAACACCATATATTTT.